This paragraph reports one TCR beta chain. This CDR3 has 14 residues. Between the trimmed V and J ends, which lost 0 bases and 8 bases, there was a span of 13 bases. The germline gives CDR1 ENHRY, CDR2 SYGVKD. These data belong to a study of blood T cell repertoires in COVID-19. Study in general: Collection of acute and convalescent COVID-19 samples took place in the United States, Italy and Spain.

TCRdb's copy holds only in-frame clones and misses some; the assay was immunoSEQ multiplex PCR. The table records 250,000 or so clones, about 87% of them present only once. The rearrangement joins TRBV10-3 to TRBJ1-2; D may be TRBD1 (6 bases). The sample consisted of peripheral blood. This sequence originates from a woman in her thirties or forties who had recovered from COVID-19. The CDR3 coding sequence is TGTGCCATCAGTGAGTCGGGGACAAGGAGGGGCTACACCTTC. Its translation: CAISESGTRRGYTF.